This T cell receptor beta chain was captured in a study of OX40 agonist ivuxolimab in advanced cancers. Using immunoSEQ multiplex PCR, the repertoire was profiled, and TCRdb retains in-frame clones only, with some absent. The sample consists of 50,000 to 55,000 clones, about 88% of them appearing once. Germline V gives CDR1 SGHRS, CDR2 YFSETQ. The CDR3 covers 15 residues. The V end lost 0 bases, the J end lost 0 bases, and 10 bases lay between the germline ends. This specimen was CD4+ or CD8+ T cells sorted from blood, taken in a trial of the OX40 agonist ivuxolimab. The clonotype originates from an adult with an advanced solid tumor such as melanoma, head and neck, liver or kidney cancer. The V gene is TRBV5-1, the J gene TRBJ2-7; the D gene could be TRBD1 or TRBD2 (6 bases each). CDR3: CASSLAGASSYEQYF. The CDR3 DNA is TGCGCCAGCAGCTTGGCGGGGGCCAGCTCCTACGAGCAGTACTTC.